The 25 T cell receptor beta chains given below trace back to one sample, sequenced in a study of lung T cells in sarcoidosis with Löfgren's syndrome. TCRdb reprocessed the reads via MiXCR and lists one record per CDR3 protein. The table has roughly 63,000 distinct CDR3 sequences, roughly 20% seen once; the top ten hold less than 2.5%. The source material was CD4+ T cells from PBMCs. All receptors come from a human donor with sarcoidosis (Löfgren's syndrome or another form), or a control subject (not recorded which).

This clonotype has at least ten counts. The V call is TRBV28, the J call TRBJ2-3; no reliable D call. In germline, CDR1 is MDHEN, CDR2 SYDVKM. Deletions cut 4 bases from V and 6 bases from J, with 11 bases between. The CDR3 contains 13 residues. CDR3: CASSSQLVDTQYF. DNA of the CDR3: TGTGCCAGCAGTTCCCAGCTCGTGGATACGCAGTATTTT. Full variable domain (missing parts from reference TRBV28 and TRBJ2-3): DVKVTQSSRYLVKRTGEKVFLECVQDMDHENMFWYRQDPGLGLRLIYFSYDVKMKEKGDIPEGYSVSREKKERFSLILESASTNQTSMYLCASSSQLVDTQYFGPGTRLTVL.

This clonotype was counted at least ten times. The chain is built from TRBV28 and TRBJ1-2; D unresolved. Germline loops: CDR1 MDHEN, CDR2 SYDVKM. There are 15 residues in the CDR3. Trimming pared 2 bases from V and 3 bases from J, leaving 13 bases between. In DNA form, the CDR3 reads TGTGCCAGCAGTTTAGTCGGAAATTCGTACTATGGCTACACCTTC. It codes for CASSLVGNSYYGYTF.

To note about this clonotype: A much larger clonotype is one base distant, so this may be a read error. The chain uses TRBV20-1 and TRBJ2-3, with TRBD1 matching over 9 bases. The trim removed 8 bases at V and 5 bases at J, leaving 20 bases unmatched. This CDR3 has 17 residues. Germline CDR1 reads DFQATT; CDR2 reads SNEGSKA (reference sequence). The CDR3 sequence: CSTRLWRDRALLDTQYF. In DNA form, the CDR3 reads TGCAGTACCCGACTATGGAGGGACAGGGCCCTACTAGATACGCAGTATTTT.

This chain joins TRBV2 and TRBJ1-1, with 8 bases lining up with TRBD1. The germline V gene encodes CDR1 SNHLY and CDR2 FYNNEI. The trim removed 5 bases at V and 5 bases at J, leaving 7 bases unmatched. This CDR3 spans 14 amino acids. CDR3 amino acids: CASSLQGEYTEAFF. CDR3 nucleotide sequence: TGTGCCAGCAGTTTACAGGGGGAGTATACTGAAGCTTTCTTT.

In this sample, this clonotype turned up a few times. The chain joins TRBV10-3 to TRBJ2-7, with D perhaps TRBD2 (5 bases). Germline values: CDR1 ENHRY, CDR2 SYGVKD. The length of the CDR3 is 15 residues. Trimming pared 3 bases from V and 0 bases from J, leaving 12 bases between. The CDR3 is CAISEGLALSYEQYF. CDR3 coding DNA: TGTGCCATCAGTGAAGGGCTAGCCCTCTCCTACGAGCAGTACTTC.

This clonotype was seen ten or more times. The chain couples TRBV18 to TRBJ2-3; D not resolved. Germline CDR1 and CDR2: KGHSH and LQKENI. The CDR3 runs to 12 residues. V shed 3 bases and J shed 5 bases, with 6 bases lying between them. The CDR3 DNA reads as TGTGCCAGCTCACCGGTCAGAGATACGCAGTATTTT. Protein: CASSPVRDTQYF.

J is TRBJ2-1 and V is TRBV3-1; TRBD2 might be the D (7 bases). This CDR3 has 13 residues. Germline V gives CDR1 LGHDT, CDR2 YNNKEL (reference sequence). Trimming removed 4 bases from V and 7 bases from J, with 11 bases in between. CDR3 sequence reads: CASSRGGRNEQFF. CDR3 DNA: TGTGCCAGCAGCCGCGGGGGCCGGAATGAGCAGTTCTTC.

This clonotype has ten or more counts. This chain connects TRBV19 to TRBJ2-2; 7 bases agree with TRBD1. This CDR3 comprises 15 residues. The J segment lost 2 bases and the V segment lost 6 bases, leaving 6 bases of the junction unmatched. Germline V lookup: CDR1 LNHDA, CDR2 SQIVND (reference sequence). The CDR3 sequence is CASSRRTGNTGELFF. Here the CDR3 DNA reads TGTGCCAGTAGCCGGCGGACAGGAAACACCGGGGAGCTGTTTTTT.

This clonotype was seen many times. This chain links TRBV7-6 with TRBJ2-3; no definite D call. V lost 6 bases and J lost 3, with 16 bases in between. From germline, CDR1 is SGHVS and CDR2 FNYEAQ. This CDR3 is 15 amino acids long. The CDR3 spells CASSKEAIGTDTQYF. The CDR3, as DNA: TGTGCCAGCAGTAAAGAGGCTATAGGGACAGATACGCAGTATTTT.

This clonotype was recorded a few times. The chain joins TRBV7-9 to TRBJ1-3, with TRBD1 identical over 7 bases. CDR3 length equals 14 residues. V lost 3 bases, J lost 1 base, and 0 bases stayed unmatched. CDR1 is SEHNR and CDR2 is FQNEAQ in the germline V gene (reference sequence). The CDR3 sequence is CASSLTGSGNTIYF. The CDR3 DNA reads as TGTGCCAGCAGCTTGACAGGGTCTGGAAACACCATATATTTT.

By share of the sample, this clonotype is medium-sized. The V call is TRBV27, the J call TRBJ2-3; TRBD1 might be the D (8 bases). Germline values: CDR1 MNHEY, CDR2 SMNVEV (reference sequence). This CDR3 has 17 residues. With 6 bases removed from V and 4 bases from J, the gap between germline ends came to 23 bases. This chain's CDR3 is CASRVCGGQACPDTQYF. DNA of the CDR3: TGTGCCAGCAGGGTGTGCGGGGGACAGGCATGTCCAGATACGCAGTATTTT.

With respect to this clonotype: A read error may explain this, as a much larger clone is one base away. This chain uses TRBV7-2 with TRBJ2-1, with 11 nucleotides matching TRBD2. V gave up 5 bases and J gave up 8 bases; unmatched junction bases: 14. The length of the CDR3 is 17 residues. Germline CDR1 is SGHTA and CDR2 is FQGNSA. CDR3 in amino acids: CASSPRGSGRVGDEQFF. The CDR3 DNA is TGTGCCAGCAGCCCCCGGGGTAGCGGGAGGGTTGGCGATGAGCAGTTCTTC.

With regard to this clonotype: Just one base apart from a much larger clone, this may be a read error. The chain joins TRBV28 to TRBJ1-1; D perhaps matches TRBD1 (5 bases). This CDR3 has 14 amino acids. The germline gives CDR1 MDHEN, CDR2 SYDVKM. V was pared by 6 bases and J by 1 base, with 12 bases between. The CDR3 region has the DNA TGTGCCAGCAGCTCGGCAGGGAGGAACACTGAAGCTTTCTTT. Translated: CASSSAGRNTEAFF.

This clonotype was observed at least ten times. Written as DNA, the CDR3 is TGTGCCAGCAGCCGCACAGGGGGCGATCATTCACCCCTCCACTTT. Encoded protein: CASSRTGGDHSPLHF. This sequence joins TRBV14 and TRBJ1-6; 9 bases line up with TRBD1. From germline, CDR1 is SGHDN and CDR2 FVKESK. After removal of 4 bases from V and 8 bases from J, the junction contained 6 bases not matched to a gene. The CDR3 is 15 amino acids. Full variable domain (rest looked up from reference TRBV14 and TRBJ1-6): EAGVTQFPSHSVIEKGQTVTLRCDPISGHDNLYWYRRVMGKEIKFLLHFVKESKQDESGMPNNRFLAERTGGTYSTLKVQPAELEDSGVYFCASSRTGGDHSPLHFGNGTRLTVT.

This clonotype has just a few counts. The rearrangement joins TRBV2 to TRBJ2-7; the D gene is possibly TRBD1 (5 bases). The CDR3 length is 13 residues. The V end was cut by 3 bases, the J end by 5 bases, with 11 bases between. Looked up from germline, CDR1 is SNHLY and CDR2 is FYNNEI. The CDR3 coding sequence is TGTGCCAGCAGTGAGCAGGCAGGGCACGAGCAGTACTTC. Encoded protein: CASSEQAGHEQYF.

The rearrangement joins TRBV18 to TRBJ1-1; 10 bases fit TRBD1. CDR1 is KGHSH, CDR2 LQKENI, per germline. The CDR3 spans 14 residues. V lost 5 bases, J lost 4 bases, and 4 bases stayed unmatched. For the CDR3, the DNA is TGTGCCAGCTCAGCGGGACAGGGGTCCACTGAAGCTTTCTTT. Protein product: CASSAGQGSTEAFF.

A word on this clonotype: As the CDR3 is not closed by the conserved phenylalanine or tryptophan, this likely results from a read error. It is unclear where the CDR3 begins or ends on the DNA, so no DNA is shown, and the CDR3 is as TCRdb lists it. The chain carries TRBV7-2 and TRBJ2-3. The germline V gene encodes CDR1 SGHTA and CDR2 FQGNSA. The CDR3 is 15 amino acids long, termini counted. This CDR3 is CASSSTGVGTDTQYL.

By sample share, this clonotype is medium-sized (0.01 to 0.1%). V and J are TRBV6-1 and TRBJ2-1; 7 bases are shared with TRBD1. This CDR3 is 14 amino acids long. The V segment lost 8 bases and the J segment 3 bases; nucleotides outside the gene matches: 7. The germline CDR1 and CDR2 sequences are MNHNS and SASEGT. The CDR3 is CASGRTGYYNEQFF. For the CDR3, the DNA is TGTGCCAGCGGTAGGACAGGCTACTACAATGAGCAGTTCTTC.

This clonotype was seen repeatedly, ten times or more. This chain uses TRBV27 with TRBJ2-5; 8 positions match TRBD1. With 0 bases clipped from V and 2 bases from J, the junction kept 11 bases outside the gene matches. Per germline, CDR1 MNHEY and CDR2 SMNVEV (reference sequence). There are 18 residues in the CDR3. The CDR3 nucleotides read TGTGCCAGCAGTTTATCTATCGGACAGGGTTTTAGGCAAGAGACCCAGTACTTC. Protein product: CASSLSIGQGFRQETQYF.

This chain joins TRBV11-3 and TRBJ2-1; 11 bases are a match to TRBD1. Germline CDR1 and CDR2: SGHNT and YENEEA. The CDR3 has 15 residues. J lost 6 bases, V lost 5 bases, and 6 bases had no gene match. CDR3 nucleotide sequence: TGTGCCAGCAGCGAAAGAGGGACAGGGGGCAATGAGCAGTTCTTC. This translates into CASSERGTGGNEQFF. The full variable domain, rest sourced from reference TRBV11-3 and TRBJ2-1, is EAGVVQSPRYKIIEKKQPVAFWCNPISGHNTLYWYLQNLGQGPELLIRYENEEAVDDSQLPKDRFSAERLKGVDSTLKIQPAELGDSAVYLCASSERGTGGNEQFFGPGTRLTVL.

The sample holds a few counts of this clonotype. This chain links TRBV24-1 with TRBJ1-2; D gene uncertain. Germline V gives CDR1 KGHDR, CDR2 SFDVKD. Trimming cost V 5 bases and J 3 bases, with 9 bases left between them. The length of the CDR3 is 13 residues. This CDR3 reads CATSASEDYGYTF. Written as DNA, the CDR3 is TGTGCCACCAGTGCCTCTGAGGACTATGGCTACACCTTC.

The chain carries TRBV12-3 or TRBV12-4 and TRBJ2-4; D gene unclear. CDR3 length: 11 amino acids. V lost 5 bases and J lost 3, with 2 bases in between. This CDR3 is CASSIKNIQYF. CDR3 coding DNA: TGTGCCAGCAGTATCAAAAACATTCAGTACTTC.

This clonotype was seen more than once but under ten times. The genes are TRBV5-1 and TRBJ1-6; the D gene is possibly TRBD1 (6 bases). The CDR3 totals 14 residues. Germline CDR1 is SGHRS and CDR2 is YFSETQ. V was clipped by 1 base and J by 5 bases, with 7 bases between them. The CDR3 here is CASSLNRDNSPLHF. As DNA, the CDR3 is TGCGCCAGCAGCTTGAACAGGGATAATTCACCCCTCCACTTT.

This clonotype occurred many times. This chain uses TRBV19 with TRBJ2-1; D is uncertain. The germline gives CDR1 LNHDA, CDR2 SQIVND (reference sequence). The ends were cut back, 6 bases at V and 4 bases at J, with 13 bases in the middle. This CDR3 is built from 14 residues. Written as DNA, the CDR3 is TGTGCCAGTAGAAGTCTAATTCGTTACAATGAGCAGTTCTTC. Translation gives CASRSLIRYNEQFF. The full variable domain, in which reference TRBV19 and TRBJ2-1 provide the parts outside the CDR3, is DGGITQSPKYLFRKEGQNVTLSCEQNLNHDAMYWYRQDPGQGLRLIYYSQIVNDFQKGDIAEGYSVSREKKESFPLTVTSAQKNPTAFYLCASRSLIRYNEQFFGPGTRLTVL.

This clonotype has at least ten counts. The V and J genes are TRBV20-1 and TRBJ1-2; no firm D call. This CDR3 spans 12 amino acids. Trimming removed 6 bases from V and 0 bases from J, with 8 bases in between. CDR1 is DFQATT and CDR2 is SNEGSKA in the germline V gene (reference sequence). CDR3 loop: CSAQETNYGYTF. The CDR3 DNA sequence: TGCAGTGCCCAGGAGACTAACTATGGCTACACCTTC.